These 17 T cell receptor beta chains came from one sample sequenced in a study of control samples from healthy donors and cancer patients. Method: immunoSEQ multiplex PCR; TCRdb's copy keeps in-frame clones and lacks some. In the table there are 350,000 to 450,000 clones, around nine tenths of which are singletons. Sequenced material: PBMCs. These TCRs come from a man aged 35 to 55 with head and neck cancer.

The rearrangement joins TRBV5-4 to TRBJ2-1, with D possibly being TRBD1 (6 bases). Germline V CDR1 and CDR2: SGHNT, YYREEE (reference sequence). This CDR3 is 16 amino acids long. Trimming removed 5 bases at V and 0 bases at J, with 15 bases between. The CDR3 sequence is CASRPGQSSSYNEQFF. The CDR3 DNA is TGTGCCAGCAGACCAGGACAGTCGAGCTCCTACAATGAGCAGTTCTTC.

The CDR3, as DNA: TGTGCCTGGAGCGGTAATGGTGGAAACACCATATATTTT. Its protein product is CAWSGNGGNTIYF. The chain uses TRBV30 and TRBJ1-3; D call uncertain. The CDR3 contains 13 residues. Germline assignment: CDR1 GTSNPN and CDR2 SVGIG (reference sequence). V gave up 3 bases and J gave up 3 bases, with 9 bases separating them.

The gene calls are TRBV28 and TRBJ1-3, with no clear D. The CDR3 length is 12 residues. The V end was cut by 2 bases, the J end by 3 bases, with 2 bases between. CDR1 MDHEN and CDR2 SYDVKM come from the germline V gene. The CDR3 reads CASSLLGNTIYF. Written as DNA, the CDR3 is TGTGCCAGCAGTTTACTTGGAAACACCATATATTTT. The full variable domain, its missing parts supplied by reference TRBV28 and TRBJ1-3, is DVKVTQSSRYLVKRTGEKVFLECVQDMDHENMFWYRQDPGLGLRLIYFSYDVKMKEKGDIPEGYSVSREKKERFSLILESASTNQTSMYLCASSLLGNTIYFGEGSWLTVV.

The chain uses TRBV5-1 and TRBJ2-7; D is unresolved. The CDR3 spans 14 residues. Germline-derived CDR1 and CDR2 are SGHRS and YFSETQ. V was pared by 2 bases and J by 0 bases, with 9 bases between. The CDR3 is CASSFGVYSYEQYF. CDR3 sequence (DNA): TGCGCCAGCAGCTTTGGGGTTTACTCCTACGAGCAGTACTTC. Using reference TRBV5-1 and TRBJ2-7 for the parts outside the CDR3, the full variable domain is KAGVTQTPRYLIKTRGQQVTLSCSPISGHRSVSWYQQTPGQGLQFLFEYFSETQRNKGNFPGRFSGRQFSNSRSEMNVSTLELGDSALYLCASSFGVYSYEQYFGPGTRLTVT.

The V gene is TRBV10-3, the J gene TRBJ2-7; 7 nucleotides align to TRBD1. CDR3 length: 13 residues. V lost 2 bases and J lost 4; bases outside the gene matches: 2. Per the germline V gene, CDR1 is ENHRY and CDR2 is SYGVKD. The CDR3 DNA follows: TGTGCCATCAGTGAGACGACAGGGTACGAGCAGTACTTC. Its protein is CAISETTGYEQYF.

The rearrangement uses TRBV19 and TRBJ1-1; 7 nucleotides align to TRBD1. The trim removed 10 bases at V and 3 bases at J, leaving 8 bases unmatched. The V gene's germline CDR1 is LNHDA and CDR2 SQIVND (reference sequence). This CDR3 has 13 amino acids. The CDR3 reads CATSFGQDTEAFF. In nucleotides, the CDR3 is TGTGCCACCTCATTCGGACAGGACACTGAAGCTTTCTTT.

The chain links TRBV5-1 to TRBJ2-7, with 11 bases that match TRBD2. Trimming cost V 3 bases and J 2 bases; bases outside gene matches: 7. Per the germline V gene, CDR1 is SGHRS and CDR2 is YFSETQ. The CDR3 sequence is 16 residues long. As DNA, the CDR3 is TGCGCCAGCAGCTCCTCTAGCGGGGGGTTGACCTACGAGCAGTACTTC. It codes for CASSSSSGGLTYEQYF.

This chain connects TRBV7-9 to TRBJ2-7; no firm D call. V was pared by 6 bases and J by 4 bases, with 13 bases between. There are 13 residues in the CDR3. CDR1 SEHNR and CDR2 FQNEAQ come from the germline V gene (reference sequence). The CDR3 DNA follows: TGTGCCAGCAGGAGAGTAGAAGGTTACGAGCAGTACTTC. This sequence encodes CASRRVEGYEQYF.

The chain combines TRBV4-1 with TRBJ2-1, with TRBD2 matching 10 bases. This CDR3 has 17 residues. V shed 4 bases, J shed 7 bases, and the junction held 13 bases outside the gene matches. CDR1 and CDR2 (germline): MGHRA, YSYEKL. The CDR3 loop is CASSPERLAGLSNEQFF. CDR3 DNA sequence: TGCGCCAGCAGCCCAGAGAGACTAGCGGGCCTTAGTAATGAGCAGTTCTTC.

CDR3 amino acids: CAWSRRVAGYTF. DNA of the CDR3: TGTGCCTGGAGTAGGAGGGTAGCTGGCTACACCTTC. The chain combines TRBV30 with TRBJ1-2; no reliable D call. V gave up 2 bases and J gave up 7 bases, with 11 bases separating them. Germline V CDR1 and CDR2: GTSNPN, SVGIG (reference sequence). This CDR3 spans 12 amino acids.

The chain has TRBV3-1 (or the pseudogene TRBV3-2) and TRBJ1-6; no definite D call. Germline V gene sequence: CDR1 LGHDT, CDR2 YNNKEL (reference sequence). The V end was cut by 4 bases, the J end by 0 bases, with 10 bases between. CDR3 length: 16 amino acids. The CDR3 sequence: CASSRLVTSYNSPLHF. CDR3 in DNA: TGTGCCAGCAGCCGGTTAGTGACCTCCTATAATTCACCCCTCCACTTT.

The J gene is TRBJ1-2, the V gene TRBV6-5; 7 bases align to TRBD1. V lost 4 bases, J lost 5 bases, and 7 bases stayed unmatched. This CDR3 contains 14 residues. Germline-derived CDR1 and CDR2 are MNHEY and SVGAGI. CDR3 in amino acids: CASSWGRGGYGYTF. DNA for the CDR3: TGTGCCAGCAGTTGGGGCAGGGGGGGTTATGGCTACACCTTC.

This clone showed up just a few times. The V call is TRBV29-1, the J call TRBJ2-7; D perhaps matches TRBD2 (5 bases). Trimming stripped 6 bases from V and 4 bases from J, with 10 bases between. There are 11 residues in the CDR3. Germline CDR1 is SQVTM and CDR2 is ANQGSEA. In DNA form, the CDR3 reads TGCAGCGTGCCCGGGGAATACGAGCAGTACTTC. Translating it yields CSVPGEYEQYF.

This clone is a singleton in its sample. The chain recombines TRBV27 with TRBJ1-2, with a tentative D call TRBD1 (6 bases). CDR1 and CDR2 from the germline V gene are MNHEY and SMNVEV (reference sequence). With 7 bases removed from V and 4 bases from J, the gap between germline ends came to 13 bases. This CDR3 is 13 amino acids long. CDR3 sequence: CASTSGGGYGYTF. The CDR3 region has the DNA TGTGCCAGCACCTCGGGAGGGGGCTATGGCTACACCTTC.

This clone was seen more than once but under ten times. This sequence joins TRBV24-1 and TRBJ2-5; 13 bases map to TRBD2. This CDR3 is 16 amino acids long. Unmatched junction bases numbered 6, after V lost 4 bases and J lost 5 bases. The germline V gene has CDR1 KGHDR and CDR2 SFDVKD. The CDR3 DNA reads TGTGCCACCAGTGACACTAGCGGGAGGGCCCCGGAGACCCAGTACTTC. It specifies CATSDTSGRAPETQYF.

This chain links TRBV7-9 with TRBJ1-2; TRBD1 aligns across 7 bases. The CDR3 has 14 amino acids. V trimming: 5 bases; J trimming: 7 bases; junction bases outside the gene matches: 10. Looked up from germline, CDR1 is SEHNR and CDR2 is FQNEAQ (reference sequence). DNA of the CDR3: TGTGCCAGCAGCCCTCTCCTCACAGGGGTTGGCTACACCTTC. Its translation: CASSPLLTGVGYTF.

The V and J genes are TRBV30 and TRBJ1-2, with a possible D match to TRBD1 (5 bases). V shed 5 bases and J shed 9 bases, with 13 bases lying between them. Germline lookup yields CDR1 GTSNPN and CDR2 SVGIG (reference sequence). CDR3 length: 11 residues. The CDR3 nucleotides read TGTGCCTGGGGAGGGACCTTACGCTACACCTTC. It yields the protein CAWGGTLRYTF.